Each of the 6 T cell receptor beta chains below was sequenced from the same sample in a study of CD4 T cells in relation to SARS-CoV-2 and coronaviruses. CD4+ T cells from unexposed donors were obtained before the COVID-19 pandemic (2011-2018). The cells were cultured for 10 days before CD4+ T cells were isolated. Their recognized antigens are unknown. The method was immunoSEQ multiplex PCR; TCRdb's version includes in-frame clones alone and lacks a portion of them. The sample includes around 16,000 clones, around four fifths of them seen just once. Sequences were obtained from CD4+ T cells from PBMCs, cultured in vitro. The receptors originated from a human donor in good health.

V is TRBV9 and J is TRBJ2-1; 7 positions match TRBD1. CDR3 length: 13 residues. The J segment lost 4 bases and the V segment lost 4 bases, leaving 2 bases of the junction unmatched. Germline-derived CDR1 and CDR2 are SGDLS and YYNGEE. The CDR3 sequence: CASSPTGYNEQFF. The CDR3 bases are TGTGCCAGCAGCCCGACAGGGTACAATGAGCAGTTCTTC.

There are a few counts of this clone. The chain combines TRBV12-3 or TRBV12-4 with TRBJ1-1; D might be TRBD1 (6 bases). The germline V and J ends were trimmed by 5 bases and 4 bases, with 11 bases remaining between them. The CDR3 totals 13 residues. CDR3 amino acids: CASSPQGGTEAFF. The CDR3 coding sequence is TGTGCCAGCAGTCCACAGGGAGGCACTGAAGCTTTCTTT.

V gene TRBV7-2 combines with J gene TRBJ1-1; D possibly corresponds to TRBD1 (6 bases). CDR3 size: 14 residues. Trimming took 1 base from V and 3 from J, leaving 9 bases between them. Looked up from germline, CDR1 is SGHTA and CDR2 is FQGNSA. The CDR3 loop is CASSLGGQYTEAFF. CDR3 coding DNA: TGTGCCAGCAGCTTAGGCGGACAGTACACTGAAGCTTTCTTT.

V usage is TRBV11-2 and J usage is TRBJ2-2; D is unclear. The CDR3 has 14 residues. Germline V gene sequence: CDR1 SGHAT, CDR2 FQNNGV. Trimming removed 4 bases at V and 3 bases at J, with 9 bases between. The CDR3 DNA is TGTGCCAGCAGCTCCCTCAAAGACACCGGGGAGCTGTTTTTT. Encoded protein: CASSSLKDTGELFF.

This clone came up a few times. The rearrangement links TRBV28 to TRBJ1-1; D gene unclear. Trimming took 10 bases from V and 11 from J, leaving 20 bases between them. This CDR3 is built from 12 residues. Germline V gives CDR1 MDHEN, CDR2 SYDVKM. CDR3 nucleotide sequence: TGTGCCACTACCCGAGGAGGGCTCCACGCTTTCTTT. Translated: CATTRGGLHAFF.

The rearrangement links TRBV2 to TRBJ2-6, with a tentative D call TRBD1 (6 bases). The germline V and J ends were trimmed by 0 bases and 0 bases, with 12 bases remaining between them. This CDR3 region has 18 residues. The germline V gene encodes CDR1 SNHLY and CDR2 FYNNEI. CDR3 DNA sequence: TGTGCCAGCAGTGAAGCACCGGACAGAAGCTCTGGGGCCAACGTCCTGACTTTC. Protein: CASSEAPDRSSGANVLTF.